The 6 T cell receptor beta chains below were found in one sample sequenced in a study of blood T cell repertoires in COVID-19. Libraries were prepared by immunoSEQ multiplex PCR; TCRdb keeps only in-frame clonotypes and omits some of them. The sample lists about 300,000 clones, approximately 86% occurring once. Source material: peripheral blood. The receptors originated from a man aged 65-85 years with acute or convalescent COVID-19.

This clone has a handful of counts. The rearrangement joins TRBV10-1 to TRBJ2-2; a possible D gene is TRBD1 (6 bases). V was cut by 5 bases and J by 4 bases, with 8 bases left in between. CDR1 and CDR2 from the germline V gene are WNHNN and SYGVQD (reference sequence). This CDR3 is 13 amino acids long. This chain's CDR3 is CASSQGITGELFF. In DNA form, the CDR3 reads TGCGCCAGCAGTCAGGGGATCACCGGGGAGCTGTTTTTT.

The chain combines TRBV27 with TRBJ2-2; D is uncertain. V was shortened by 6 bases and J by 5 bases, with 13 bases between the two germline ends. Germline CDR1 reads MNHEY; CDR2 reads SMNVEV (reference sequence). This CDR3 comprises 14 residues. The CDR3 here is CASSSGPRTGELFF. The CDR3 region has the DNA TGTGCCAGCAGCTCCGGTCCTCGGACCGGGGAGCTGTTTTTT.

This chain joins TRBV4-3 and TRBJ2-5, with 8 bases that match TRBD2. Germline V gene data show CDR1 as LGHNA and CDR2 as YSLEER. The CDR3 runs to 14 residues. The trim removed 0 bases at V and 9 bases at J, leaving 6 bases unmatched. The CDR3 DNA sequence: TGCGCCAGCAGCCAAGATATGGGGCGGGGGGCCCAGTACTTC. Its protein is CASSQDMGRGAQYF.

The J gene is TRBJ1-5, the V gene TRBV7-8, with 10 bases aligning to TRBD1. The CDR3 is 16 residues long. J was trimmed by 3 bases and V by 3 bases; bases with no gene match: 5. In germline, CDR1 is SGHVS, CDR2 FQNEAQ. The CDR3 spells CASSLGTGAPNQPQHF. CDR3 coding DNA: TGTGCCAGCAGCTTGGGGACAGGGGCCCCCAATCAGCCCCAGCATTTT.

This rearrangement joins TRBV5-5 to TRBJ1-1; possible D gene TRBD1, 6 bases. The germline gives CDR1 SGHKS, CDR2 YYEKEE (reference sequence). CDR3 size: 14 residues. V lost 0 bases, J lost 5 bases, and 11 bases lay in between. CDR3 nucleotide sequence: TGTGCCAGCAGCTTGGCCCGGGGGGCAACTGAAGCTTTCTTT. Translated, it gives CASSLARGATEAFF.

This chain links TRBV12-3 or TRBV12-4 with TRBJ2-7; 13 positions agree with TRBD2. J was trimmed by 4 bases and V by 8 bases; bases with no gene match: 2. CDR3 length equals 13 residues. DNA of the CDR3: TGTGCCAGCGGACTAGCGGGGGATTACGAGCAGTACTTC. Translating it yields CASGLAGDYEQYF.